This paragraph reports one T cell receptor (beta chain). The antigen it binds to is not known. Base qualities are not provided; no much larger clone lies one nucleotide away. The record originates from a study of shared clonotypes between healthy human individuals (dated by TCRdb to the early 2020s). Concerning the study at large: A few men and a couple of women, aged 18 to 49 years, made up the cohort. Per donor, three plates each were used for CD4 naive and CD4 memory, two for CD8 naive, and one for CD8 memory. Leukapheresis yielded between about 0.9 and 8.9 billion PBMCs per donor. To increase sequencing depth and limit assay-specific biases, TCR repertoire library preparation and sequencing were carried out by different laboratories using diverse techniques. To estimate repertoire size and how much clonotypes are shared between individuals, the study performed deep sequencing of blood TCR repertoires from 4 to 6 healthy adults. The paper's findings and limits, for the study overall: Rarefaction of sorted-subset datasets indicated incomplete sequencing despite the large sequencing depth. When a handful of donors were compared, the shared fraction of clonotypes was roughly 4.8% for naive CD4, 3.5% to 4% for naive CD8, 2.3% for memory CD4, and roughly 0.43% for memory CD8. Only blood was sampled, and tissue TCR repertoires likely differ from those in blood. Naive subsets generally had larger estimated clonotype richness than memory subsets did. The genetic and exposure-history diversity represented was limited by the small number of donors. Compared with non-shared clonotypes, the clonotypes found in all four sorted-subset donors had higher generation probabilities. Pairwise subsampling led to the expectation that sequencing depth would affect the degree of clonotype sharing among donors.

The CDR3 has 16 amino acids, counting the end cysteine and phenylalanine. Only CDR3 DNA is held: 48 bases, read in frame from base 1. For CDR1 and CDR2, the germline V gene lists SGHRS and YFSETQ. V and J are trimmed by 7 bases and 0 bases, and the gene matches miss 9 bases of the junction. Using the deep immunoSEQ assay, multiplex PCR amplified TCR CDR3 regions from genomic DNA. Extracted genomic DNA from each cell subset was distributed evenly across all wells of several immunoSEQ 96-well plates, and each plate was treated as a replicate. For sorted subsets, about 210 ng of genomic DNA, equivalent to 25,000 to 35,000 T cell genomes, went into each replicate PCR. Purified libraries were quantified with a Qubit 3.0 fluorometer, sized on a Bioanalyzer 2100, and re-quantified with the KAPA Library Quantification kit. A separate single-read 150-cycle Illumina NextSeq 550 flow cell was used to sequence each immunoSEQ 96-well plate. The authors processed their data as follows. Because the immunoSEQ output included only junctional sequences and no quality scores, the filtering could not be the same as the filtering used for full-length reads. Sequences were annotated with PyIR, a Python wrapper for IgBLAST v1.9, using IMGT germline references to assign V/J genes and CDR3. Reads with weak V/J assignments (E-value above 1e-6), missing CDR3, stop codons, out-of-frame junctions, or ambiguous translated residues were removed. V3J clonotypes were defined as sequences sharing an identical inferred V gene, J gene, and CDR3 amino acid sequence. Percentage overlap between repertoires was computed as shared unique clonotypes divided by the size of the smaller repertoire. RTK rarefaction, the Chao1 estimator, and Recon v2.1 estimates of unobserved clonotypes were used to assess repertoire richness. OLGA was used to compute generation probabilities for all TCRbeta clonotypes that the gDNA method yielded from a handful of donors. The source is immuneACCESS, and TCRdb retained only in-frame sequences with V and J called. Part of the clones is not carried over; for the studies checked, unresolved V genes explain less than half of this, and the remainder is unexplained. V, J and clone size are taken as reported in that table, and D and trimming were inferred from the DNA itself. For this sample there are roughly 2.5 million clones; just over 90% appear just once. The ten largest account for over 0.12% of the sample.

Donors were healthy HIV-negative adults with no recently reported acute infections or vaccinations. Every donor was a Caucasian adult residing in Nashville, Tennessee, USA. Magnetic negative selection was used to enrich CD4+ T cells, after which naive cells were positively selected on CD45RA and the negative fraction became the memory subset. Blood was collected by leukapheresis, and PBMCs were isolated by Ficoll-Histopaque density gradient centrifugation and then cryopreserved in liquid nitrogen vapor phase. Purity and quantity of every magnetically sorted T cell population were checked by analytical flow cytometry. Genomic DNA was isolated from every sorted fraction and measured by UV absorbance on a Nanodrop 2000c.

The sequence derives from a man between 18 and 29 years old in good health. Rearrangement joined TRBV5-1 to TRBJ2-7, with 11 bases aligning to TRBD2. Input material: naive CD4+ T cells sorted from blood. Read against the paper, the sample's cell subset or site label means: CD45RA+ positively selected. The DNA sequence is TGCGCCAGCGCTCCTGGGACTAGCGGCGTCTCCTACGAGCAGTACTTC. Its product reads: CASAPGTSGVSYEQYF.